This T cell receptor (beta chain) originates from a study of regulatory T cells in long-lasting Graves disease. Study observations and caveats: Favored gene segments in persistent disease were TRBV28, TRBJ1-2 and TRBJ2-5.

In the case of this clonotype: Its antigen is still unknown.

Arm-PCR of CDR3 regions and iRepertoire HTBI primers were used to build TCR beta libraries. One entry per CDR3 protein results from TCRdb running MiXCR on the multiplex PCR reads. This sample carries fewer than 650,000 distinct CDR3 sequences, 15% to 20% of them seen once, and the ten largest clones take about 12%. Germline CDR1 reads DFQATT; CDR2 reads SNEGSKA (reference sequence). This CDR3 is 16 amino acids long. Trimming left V 0 bases short and J 4 bases short, with 15 bases between. The time point was: newly diagnosed GD, antithyroid drugs for less than 3 months. Preparation of the TCR library used RNA extracted from PBMCs. Graves' disease diagnosis used American Thyroid Association guidelines. These data were likewise used in another study, on T cells in Graves' hyperthyroidism and ophthalmopathy. That source reports: Diagnostic decisions used clinical symptoms, serum thyroxine and TRAb, thyroid ultrasound and orbital computed tomography.

This clonotype was sampled from a man between 18 and 29 years old with Graves disease. The sample in question was peripheral blood mononuclear cells (PBMCs), obtained at new diagnosis, from a patient treated with antithyroid drugs. The V call is TRBV20-1, the J call TRBJ1-4; D is unclear. The CDR3 region has the DNA TGCAGTGCTAGAGAATGGCACGGAGATGGTAATGAAAAACTGTTTTTT. Amino acids: CSAREWHGDGNEKLFF.